The rows below give T cell receptor beta chains drawn from one sample of a study of blood T cell repertoires in COVID-19. Here immunoSEQ multiplex PCR was the method, and the copy in TCRdb shows in-frame clones only, minus some. The sample has fewer than 90,000 clones; 65% to 80% are singletons. The sample comprised peripheral blood. These receptor sequences come from a human donor in a cohort sampled during active COVID-19. Each CDR3 is given with its conserved first and last residue. D genes are given only for firm matches. Not every row has a clone size; where given, it reads once, few, many or a size class.

TGTGCCAGCAGCTTCGCTAGCGGGAGACCGGAGTTCTTC,CASSFASGRPEFF,13,-,TRBV11-1,TRBJ2-1,TRBD2
TGTGCCAGCAGCCGGGAGAGGATTTATAATTCACCCCTCCACTTT,CASSRERIYNSPLHF,15,-,TRBV27,TRBJ1-6,-
TGTGCCAGCAGCCGCCTCCGTGGGACAGGGGTGTACGAGCAGTACTTC,CASSRLRGTGVYEQYF,16,-,TRBV3-1/TRBV3-2,TRBJ2-7,TRBD1
TGTGCCAGCAGTTCCTACTACGAGCAGTACTTC,CASSSYYEQYF,11,-,TRBV6-2/TRBV6-3,TRBJ2-7,-
TGTGCCAGCAGTTTGGGGGACAGGGGTCAGCCCCAGCATTTT,CASSLGDRGQPQHF,14,-,TRBV28,TRBJ1-5,TRBD1
TGTGCCAGCAGTAGGACAGATATAACCCTAGAGCAGTACTTC,CASSRTDITLEQYF,14,-,TRBV6-5,TRBJ2-7,-
TGTGCCAGCAGCTTAGCTACAGGGAGAGTTGGTAATTCACCCCTCCACTTT,CASSLATGRVGNSPLHF,17,-,TRBV7-6,TRBJ1-6,-
TGTGCCAGCAGTGAACGACAGGGAGGCCTGGGGGGCTACACCTTC,CASSERQGGLGGYTF,15,few,TRBV2,TRBJ1-2,TRBD1
TGTGCCAGTAGCGGACCGGGACAGGGAACCTACGAGCAGTACTTC,CASSGPGQGTYEQYF,15,-,TRBV19,TRBJ2-7,TRBD1
TGTGCCATCAGGGGGCCGGAAGAGACCCAGTACTTC,CAIRGPEETQYF,12,-,TRBV10-3,TRBJ2-5,-
TGTGCCAGCACGAACAGGGACGCTGAAGCTTTCTTT,CASTNRDAEAFF,12,-,TRBV19,TRBJ1-1,-
TGTGCCTGGAGTGTACTGACTACCGGGGAGCTGTTTTTT,CAWSVLTTGELFF,13,few,TRBV30,TRBJ2-2,-
TGTGCCAGTAGTATCGGGGACAGGTCCCCGACTTTC,CASSIGDRSPTF,12,-,TRBV19,TRBJ2-6,TRBD1
TGTGCCAGCAGCCGATTGGCGGGGGCCTACAATGAGCAGTTCTTC,CASSRLAGAYNEQFF,15,-,TRBV14,TRBJ2-1,TRBD2
TGTGCCAGCAGCTTAACAGGGGACTATGGCTACACCTTC,CASSLTGDYGYTF,13,-,TRBV7-3,TRBJ1-2,-
TGTGCCAGCAAGGTCGGTAGACTTAGCAATCAGCCCCAGCATTTT,CASKVGRLSNQPQHF,15,-,TRBV2,TRBJ1-5,-
TGTGCCAGCAGCGCATCCGGGACAGGGGTCCTTCAGCCCCAGCATTTT,CASSASGTGVLQPQHF,16,-,TRBV7-9,TRBJ1-5,TRBD1
TGTGCCAGCAGTCCCCCAGGGATACCCAGGCAGCCCCAGCATTTT,CASSPPGIPRQPQHF,15,-,TRBV28,TRBJ1-5,-
TGTGCCAGTAGCGGGAGCTACAATGAGCAGTTCTTC,CASSGSYNEQFF,12,-,TRBV6-2/TRBV6-3,TRBJ2-1,TRBD2
TGTGCCAGCAGTCGTGCGACAGGGAGAAGCACTGAAGCTTTCTTT,CASSRATGRSTEAFF,15,-,TRBV28,TRBJ1-1,TRBD1
TGCGCCAGCAGCCAACCCCATCCGGGGGTCCGGCAGCCCCAGCATTTT,CASSQPHPGVRQPQHF,16,-,TRBV4-1,TRBJ1-5,-
TGTGCCAGCAGCCAAACAGCCCACAGGGGTAATTCACCCCTCCACTTT,CASSQTAHRGNSPLHF,16,-,TRBV3-1/TRBV3-2,TRBJ1-6,TRBD1
TGTGCCAGCAGCCGGCTGGCGGGACAGCTGAACACTGAAGCTTTCTTT,CASSRLAGQLNTEAFF,16,-,TRBV7-2,TRBJ1-1,TRBD1
TGTGCCAGTGAGGACAGACAGAACACTGAAGCTTTCTTT,CASEDRQNTEAFF,13,many,TRBV19,TRBJ1-1,-
TGTGCCAGTACACCGTCCGGCAGGGGGTGGGTAGAGACCCAGTACTTC,CASTPSGRGWVETQYF,16,-,TRBV19,TRBJ2-5,TRBD1
TGTGCCAGCAGTTTACCCCTCGCTAGCACCGGGGAGCTGTTTTTT,CASSLPLASTGELFF,15,-,TRBV28,TRBJ2-2,-
TGTGCCATCAGTGTGCTAGCGGAGGCGGACGAGCAGTACTTC,CAISVLAEADEQYF,14,-,TRBV10-3,TRBJ2-7,TRBD2
TGTGCCAGCAGTTACTCGGAGGACAGGGGAACCTACGAGCAGTACTTC,CASSYSEDRGTYEQYF,16,-,TRBV6-2/TRBV6-3,TRBJ2-7,TRBD1
TGTGCCAGCAGCTTAGGTGGGGCCCCTGGAAACACCATATATTTT,CASSLGGAPGNTIYF,15,once,TRBV7-2,TRBJ1-3,-
TGTGCCAGCAGTTACTCCGGACAGGGTGGGGATACGCAGTATTTT,CASSYSGQGGDTQYF,15,few,TRBV6-2/TRBV6-3,TRBJ2-3,TRBD1
TGTGCCAGCAGGGAGACCGGGGGAGGCCAAGAGACCCAGTACTTC,CASRETGGGQETQYF,15,-,TRBV3-1/TRBV3-2,TRBJ2-5,-
TGTGCCAGCAGCACTCGACTAGCGGGAGGGGGGGCCTACAATGAGCAGTTCTTC,CASSTRLAGGGAYNEQFF,18,-,TRBV5-5,TRBJ2-1,TRBD2
TGTGCCAGCAGCTTTTCAGGGGTCGAGCAGTACTTC,CASSFSGVEQYF,12,-,TRBV11-2,TRBJ2-7,-
TGTGCCAGCAGCCCTCGTCGCGGGACAGGGGTAGAGACCCAGTACTTC,CASSPRRGTGVETQYF,16,-,TRBV3-1/TRBV3-2,TRBJ2-5,TRBD1
TGTGCCAGCAGCCAAAAACAGGGAAGTCGCTACACCTTC,CASSQKQGSRYTF,13,-,TRBV2,TRBJ1-2,-
TGCAGTCCGCAAGACAGCGTTCAAGCTTTCTTT,CSPQDSVQAFF,11,-,TRBV20-1,TRBJ1-1,-
TGTGCCATCAGGGACAGGGGCGATTCACCCCTCCACTTT,CAIRDRGDSPLHF,13,-,TRBV10-3,TRBJ1-6,TRBD1
TGTGCCATCAGTGATAGGGACAGAGGTTGGGGCGAGCAGTACTTC,CAISDRDRGWGEQYF,15,few,TRBV10-3,TRBJ2-7,TRBD1
TGTGCCACCATTCGGGACAGGGCTGACACCATATATTTT,CATIRDRADTIYF,13,once,TRBV28,TRBJ1-3,TRBD1
TGTGCCAGCAGCTTGCGGCAGGGAGGCATTCAGTACTTC,CASSLRQGGIQYF,13,-,TRBV5-6,TRBJ2-4,-
TGTGCCAGCAGTTTAGTACAGGGCTCCTATAATTCACCCCTCCACTTT,CASSLVQGSYNSPLHF,16,-,TRBV27,TRBJ1-6,-
TGTGCCAGCAGCCCCCGCCTACTAGCAAGAAATGAGCAGTTCTTC,CASSPRLLARNEQFF,15,-,TRBV9,TRBJ2-1,-
TGTGCCAGCAGCCAGGCCGACAGGGGCGAGGAAAAACTGTTTTTT,CASSQADRGEEKLFF,15,-,TRBV11-3,TRBJ1-4,TRBD1
TGTGCCAGCACCGAGACAGCGAATTTAGGCCCGTACGAGCAGTACTTC,CASTETANLGPYEQYF,16,many,TRBV5-5,TRBJ2-7,-
TGTGCCAGCAGCTCGGGGTCTGGGGCCAACGTCCTGACTTTC,CASSSGSGANVLTF,14,-,TRBV28,TRBJ2-6,-
TGTGCCAGCAGCTTAGTAGTAGTAGGGGGTTACGAGCAGTACTTC,CASSLVVVGGYEQYF,15,few,TRBV7-2,TRBJ2-7,-
TGTGCCAGCAGCTTCAGCGGAGACTACTACGAGCAGTACTTC,CASSFSGDYYEQYF,14,-,TRBV11-2,TRBJ2-7,-
TGTGCCAGCAGCTTGGGGGCGAGGATACCCAACTACAATGAGCAGTTCTTC,CASSLGARIPNYNEQFF,17,-,TRBV7-8,TRBJ2-1,-